A selection of T cell receptor beta chains follows, all from one sample in a study of vaccination effects on CD4 cells after COVID-19. Clones were read by immunoSEQ multiplex PCR, and TCRdb kept only the in-frame ones, dropping some. The sample contains under 50,000 clones, over 50% of which appear only once. Antigen specificity for these receptors is unknown. The specimen comprised CD4+ T cells from PBMCs cultured without peptide, sampled before COVID-19 vaccination. Receptors were obtained from a human donor who received a COVID-19 vaccine. Each CDR3 is given with its conserved first and last residue. A D gene is named only where the DNA matches it firmly. For some rows the clone size is stated as once, few or many, or as a class when expanded; others skip it.

V	D	J	size	CDR3	DNA
TRBV2	-	TRBJ1-2	few	CASSLTSNYGYTF	TGTGCCAGCAGTCTGACATCAAACTATGGCTACACCTTC
TRBV19	-	TRBJ1-2	-	CASSRQGKGYTF	TGTGCCAGTAGTCGCCAGGGTAAGGGCTACACCTTC
TRBV10-3	TRBD2	TRBJ2-2	-	CAISAAGTSGSSSAGELFF	TGTGCCATCAGCGCCGCCGGGACTAGCGGGAGTTCAAGCGCCGGGGAGCTGTTTTTT
TRBV7-2	-	TRBJ2-1	few	CASSPYRVQRMFF	TGTGCCAGCAGCCCATACCGGGTCCAAAGGATGTTCTTC
TRBV19	-	TRBJ1-6	-	CASSIGFSYNSPLHF	TGTGCCAGTAGTATTGGGTTCTCCTATAATTCACCCCTCCACTTT
TRBV18	TRBD1	TRBJ2-7	-	CASSQDRGPYEQYF	TGTGCCAGCTCACAGGACAGGGGTCCCTACGAGCAGTACTTC
TRBV4-2	-	TRBJ2-3	-	CASSQVTAGLGTDTQYF	TGTGCCAGCAGCCAAGTAACTGCGGGACTCGGGACAGATACGCAGTATTTT
TRBV4-3	-	TRBJ2-5	-	CASSQDYGAPETQYF	TGCGCCAGCAGCCAAGATTACGGGGCTCCGGAGACCCAGTACTTC
TRBV25-1	-	TRBJ2-3	-	CASTRPGTDTQYF	TGTGCCAGCACTCGCCCCGGCACAGATACGCAGTATTTT
TRBV3-1/TRBV3-2	TRBD1	TRBJ1-5	few	CASSKGEGQAWGQPQHF	TGTGCCAGCTCCAAGGGGGAGGGACAGGCCTGGGGGCAGCCCCAGCATTTT
TRBV9	-	TRBJ1-2	-	CASSPGGQSQLGYTF	TGTGCCAGCAGCCCGGGAGGGCAGTCCCAACTTGGCTACACCTTC
TRBV2	TRBD1	TRBJ2-3	-	CASSETGTDTQYF	TGTGCCAGCAGTGAGACAGGGACAGATACGCAGTATTTT
TRBV28	-	TRBJ2-2	-	CASSLRTFLGELFF	TGTGCCAGCAGTCTTCGGACATTCCTCGGGGAGCTGTTTTTT
TRBV10-3	-	TRBJ1-5	-	CAISESALRSVEPQHF	TGTGCCATCAGTGAGTCTGCACTCCGGTCGGTGGAGCCCCAGCATTTT
TRBV28	TRBD1	TRBJ1-4	-	CASSPGTGPPGYQKLFF	TGTGCCAGCAGTCCTGGGACAGGCCCACCGGGATATCAAAAACTGTTTTTT
TRBV5-1	-	TRBJ2-7	-	CASSSTISDGYEQYF	TGCGCCAGCAGCTCGACCATCTCGGATGGATACGAGCAGTACTTC
TRBV27	-	TRBJ1-4	-	CASSFSRGKLFF	TGTGCCAGCAGTTTCTCCCGGGGGAAACTGTTTTTT
TRBV6-5	-	TRBJ1-1	few	CASTPRSGNTEAFF	TGTGCCAGCACTCCTCGGTCGGGGAACACTGAAGCTTTCTTT
TRBV28	-	TRBJ1-4	-	CASRQSNEKLFF	TGTGCCAGCCGGCAGTCGAATGAAAAACTGTTTTTT
TRBV5-1	TRBD1	TRBJ2-1	-	CASSLGQGAGEQFF	TGCGCCAGCAGCTTGGGGCAGGGGGCCGGTGAGCAGTTCTTC
TRBV5-1	TRBD1	TRBJ2-1	-	CASSLDRDDEQFF	TGCGCCAGCAGCCTGGACAGGGACGATGAGCAGTTCTTC
TRBV7-9	-	TRBJ2-7	few	CASSLRPGTALEEQYF	TGTGCCAGCAGCTTACGGCCCGGGACTGCCTTGGAGGAGCAGTACTTC
TRBV19	-	TRBJ1-5	-	CASSSRDGNQPQHF	TGTGCCAGTAGTTCCCGGGACGGGAATCAGCCCCAGCATTTT
TRBV7-9	-	TRBJ2-7	-	CASSLVGSGYEQYF	TGTGCCAGCAGCTTAGTCGGTAGCGGCTACGAGCAGTACTTC
TRBV5-1	-	TRBJ2-5	-	CASSLGTLRLETQYF	TGCGCCAGCAGCTTGGGCACCCTACGTTTGGAGACCCAGTACTTC